A single T cell receptor (beta chain) is shown here with its context. These data come from a study of T-cell reconstitution after alpha-beta-depleted transplantation in children. The CDR3 consists of 18 residues. In germline, CDR1 is MNHEY, CDR2 SVGAGI. V lost 2 bases, J lost 12 bases, and 28 bases lay in between. Unique molecular identifiers were incorporated when the TCRbeta library was constructed. TCRdb re-called the PCR reads through MiXCR, storing one row per CDR3 protein. The data contain fewer than 550,000 distinct CDR3 sequences, about 11% of them singletons. The genes are TRBV6-5 and TRBJ1-4; no reliable D call. This sequence was found in a human donor who donated a stem cell graft to a child with acute myeloid leukemia. The sample was PBMCs from the stem cell graft donor, taken from the stem cell graft. The CDR3 protein is CASSYRMSPGFRGLELFF. For the CDR3, the DNA is TGTGCCAGCAGTTACCGGATGAGTCCGGGGTTTAGAGGTTTGGAACTGTTTTTT.